This is a list of T cell receptor beta chains from one sample in a study of shared clonotypes between healthy human individuals. Here immunoSEQ multiplex PCR was the method, and the copy in TCRdb shows in-frame clones only, minus some. The sample includes about 1 million clones, around 74% of them seen just once. The specimen sequenced was memory CD4+ T cells sorted from blood. The receptors were sampled from a man between 18 and 35 years old in good health. CDR3s include the opening cysteine and the closing phenylalanine or tryptophan. The D gene is left open where the match is weak. Not every row has a clone size; where given, it reads once, few, many or a size class.

j_gene: TRBJ1-2
v_gene: TRBV14
abundance: .
d_gene: .
CDR3nt: TGTGCCAGCAGCCAGTTCGTAGGAGGGGGCTACACCTTC
CDR3aa: CASSQFVGGGYTF

j_gene: TRBJ2-1
v_gene: TRBV5-1
abundance: .
d_gene: .
CDR3nt: TGCGCCAGCAGCTTGAGTTCGCTCGGGAGCTCCTACAATGAGCAGTTCTTC
CDR3aa: CASSLSSLGSSYNEQFF

j_gene: TRBJ2-7
v_gene: TRBV7-2
abundance: .
d_gene: TRBD1
CDR3nt: TGTGCCAGCAGCGCGGACAGGGGGCGCATAAGCGAGCAGTACTTC
CDR3aa: CASSADRGRISEQYF

j_gene: TRBJ2-3
v_gene: TRBV5-5
abundance: few
d_gene: .
CDR3nt: TGTGCCAGCAGCTTGGAGTGGGGCGCAGATACGCAGTATTTT
CDR3aa: CASSLEWGADTQYF

j_gene: TRBJ2-3
v_gene: TRBV4-1
abundance: many
d_gene: .
CDR3nt: TGCGCCAGCAGCCAAGGGGTGGGATTAGGCGGGGTCACAGATACGCAGTATTTT
CDR3aa: CASSQGVGLGGVTDTQYF

j_gene: TRBJ1-4
v_gene: TRBV2
abundance: .
d_gene: .
CDR3nt: TGTGCCAGCAGGACGGACGCAACTAATGAAAAACTGTTTTTT
CDR3aa: CASRTDATNEKLFF

j_gene: TRBJ1-1
v_gene: TRBV6-5
abundance: .
d_gene: .
CDR3nt: TGTGCCAGCAGTTTCGGGCCGGGGAGCGCTGAAGCTTTCTTT
CDR3aa: CASSFGPGSAEAFF

j_gene: TRBJ1-1
v_gene: TRBV5-1
abundance: .
d_gene: .
CDR3nt: TGCGCCAGCAGCGACCCAGATGTCACTGAAGCTTTCTTT
CDR3aa: CASSDPDVTEAFF

j_gene: TRBJ2-7
v_gene: TRBV6-1
abundance: .
d_gene: TRBD2
CDR3nt: TGTGCCATCACCCGGGACTACTACGAGCAGTACTTC
CDR3aa: CAITRDYYEQYF

j_gene: TRBJ2-3
v_gene: TRBV27
abundance: .
d_gene: .
CDR3nt: TGTGCCAGCAGTTTATCGGGGGTACACACAGATACGCAGTATTTT
CDR3aa: CASSLSGVHTDTQYF

j_gene: TRBJ1-4
v_gene: TRBV7-9
abundance: .
d_gene: .
CDR3nt: TGTGCCAGCAGCTTATTGGGAGGTGAAAAACTGTTTTTT
CDR3aa: CASSLLGGEKLFF

j_gene: TRBJ2-7
v_gene: TRBV7-3
abundance: .
d_gene: TRBD2
CDR3nt: TGTGCCAGCAGCCCACAAGCGGGGGGCTCCTACGAGCAGTACTTC
CDR3aa: CASSPQAGGSYEQYF

j_gene: TRBJ2-2
v_gene: TRBV19
abundance: .
d_gene: TRBD2
CDR3nt: TGTGCCAGTAACACCGGGACTAGTCAAAGTCTAGGGACCGGGGAGCTGTTTTTT
CDR3aa: CASNTGTSQSLGTGELFF

j_gene: TRBJ2-3
v_gene: TRBV7-2
abundance: .
d_gene: .
CDR3nt: TGTGCCAGCAGCTTACCTCTGACATCCACAGATACGCAGTATTTT
CDR3aa: CASSLPLTSTDTQYF

j_gene: TRBJ1-4
v_gene: TRBV11-2
abundance: once
d_gene: .
CDR3nt: TGTGCCAGCAGCGCCTCGAAAGAGAGTGAAAAACTGTTTTTT
CDR3aa: CASSASKESEKLFF

j_gene: TRBJ1-2
v_gene: TRBV11-2
abundance: .
d_gene: .
CDR3nt: TGTGCCAGCAGCTCCGTGGGGCGTGGCTACACCTTC
CDR3aa: CASSSVGRGYTF

j_gene: TRBJ2-1
v_gene: TRBV10-3
abundance: .
d_gene: .
CDR3nt: TGTGCCATCAGGGGGACGCCTTTGACCTACAATGAGCAGTTCTTC
CDR3aa: CAIRGTPLTYNEQFF

j_gene: TRBJ2-2
v_gene: TRBV30
abundance: .
d_gene: .
CDR3nt: TGTGCCTGGAGTCAATCAGAGGGGCTGTTTTTT
CDR3aa: CAWSQSEGLFF

j_gene: TRBJ1-1
v_gene: TRBV12-5
abundance: once
d_gene: .
CDR3nt: TGTGCTAGTGGGCCGGGGTATGGTGAAGCTTTCTTT
CDR3aa: CASGPGYGEAFF

j_gene: TRBJ2-7
v_gene: TRBV18
abundance: .
d_gene: TRBD1
CDR3nt: TGTGCCAGCTCACCACCAAAGGGACAGGGTTTCCACGAGCAGTACTTC
CDR3aa: CASSPPKGQGFHEQYF

j_gene: TRBJ1-1
v_gene: TRBV27
abundance: .
d_gene: .
CDR3nt: TGTGCCAGCAGGAGGGACGGACTGAACACTGAAGCTTTCTTT
CDR3aa: CASRRDGLNTEAFF

j_gene: TRBJ1-2
v_gene: TRBV27
abundance: .
d_gene: TRBD1
CDR3nt: TGTGCCACCAGAAACCTACAGGGGTTAGCTAACTATGGCTACACCTTC
CDR3aa: CATRNLQGLANYGYTF

j_gene: TRBJ1-5
v_gene: TRBV27
abundance: many
d_gene: TRBD1
CDR3nt: TGTGCCAGCAGTTTATCAGGGGACAGGGGACAGCCCCAGCATTTT
CDR3aa: CASSLSGDRGQPQHF

j_gene: TRBJ2-3
v_gene: TRBV14
abundance: .
d_gene: .
CDR3nt: TGTGCCAGCAGCCAAGCATCGGCAGGCGCAGGCGGTACGCAGTATTTT
CDR3aa: CASSQASAGAGGTQYF

j_gene: TRBJ1-3
v_gene: TRBV29-1
abundance: .
d_gene: .
CDR3nt: TGCAGCGTTGTCGGGCAGAGCTCTGGAAACACCATATATTTT
CDR3aa: CSVVGQSSGNTIYF

j_gene: TRBJ2-7
v_gene: TRBV10-3
abundance: few
d_gene: TRBD2
CDR3nt: TGTGCCATCCGGGAGGAGGGCGGAAACTCCTACGAGCAGTACTTC
CDR3aa: CAIREEGGNSYEQYF

j_gene: TRBJ2-1
v_gene: TRBV2
abundance: .
d_gene: .
CDR3nt: TGTGCCAGCAGTGGGGTGGGACGAGCCAATGAGCAGTTCTTC
CDR3aa: CASSGVGRANEQFF

j_gene: TRBJ2-3
v_gene: TRBV5-6
abundance: .
d_gene: .
CDR3nt: TGTGCCAGCAGCTTGGTGGTCAGCACAGATACGCAGTATTTT
CDR3aa: CASSLVVSTDTQYF

j_gene: TRBJ1-1
v_gene: TRBV9
abundance: .
d_gene: .
CDR3nt: TGTGCCAGCAGCCCCTCTAGTCGGAGCACTGAAGCTTTCTTT
CDR3aa: CASSPSSRSTEAFF

j_gene: TRBJ1-2
v_gene: TRBV5-6
abundance: .
d_gene: .
CDR3nt: TGTGCCAGCAGCCAGGACACTTATGGCTACACCTTC
CDR3aa: CASSQDTYGYTF

j_gene: TRBJ2-2
v_gene: TRBV28
abundance: .
d_gene: .
CDR3nt: TGTGCCAGCGGTACGGTGGCGAACACCGGGGAGCTGTTTTTT
CDR3aa: CASGTVANTGELFF

j_gene: TRBJ2-1
v_gene: TRBV7-2
abundance: .
d_gene: .
CDR3nt: TGTGCCAGCAGCGCGGGGAGAACTAATGGGGGTTACAATGAGCAGTTCTTC
CDR3aa: CASSAGRTNGGYNEQFF

j_gene: TRBJ2-7
v_gene: TRBV7-8
abundance: many
d_gene: TRBD1
CDR3nt: TGTGCCAGCAGCGGTAACCGGGACAGGCCCTACGAGCAGTACTTC
CDR3aa: CASSGNRDRPYEQYF